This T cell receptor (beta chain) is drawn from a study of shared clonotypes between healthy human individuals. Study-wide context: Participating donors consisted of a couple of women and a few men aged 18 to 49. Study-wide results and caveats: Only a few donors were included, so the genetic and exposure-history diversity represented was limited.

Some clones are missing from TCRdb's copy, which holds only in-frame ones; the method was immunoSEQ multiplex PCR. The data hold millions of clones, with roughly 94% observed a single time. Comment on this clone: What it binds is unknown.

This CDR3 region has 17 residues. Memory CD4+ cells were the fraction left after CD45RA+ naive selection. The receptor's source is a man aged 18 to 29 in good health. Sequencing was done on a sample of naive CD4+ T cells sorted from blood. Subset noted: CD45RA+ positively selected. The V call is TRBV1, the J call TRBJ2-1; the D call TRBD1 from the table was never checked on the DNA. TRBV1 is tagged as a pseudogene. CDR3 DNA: TGCACCAGCAGCCAAACCCAGGTGGGGGCTACCTACAATGAGCAGTTCTTC. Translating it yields CTSSQTQVGATYNEQFF.